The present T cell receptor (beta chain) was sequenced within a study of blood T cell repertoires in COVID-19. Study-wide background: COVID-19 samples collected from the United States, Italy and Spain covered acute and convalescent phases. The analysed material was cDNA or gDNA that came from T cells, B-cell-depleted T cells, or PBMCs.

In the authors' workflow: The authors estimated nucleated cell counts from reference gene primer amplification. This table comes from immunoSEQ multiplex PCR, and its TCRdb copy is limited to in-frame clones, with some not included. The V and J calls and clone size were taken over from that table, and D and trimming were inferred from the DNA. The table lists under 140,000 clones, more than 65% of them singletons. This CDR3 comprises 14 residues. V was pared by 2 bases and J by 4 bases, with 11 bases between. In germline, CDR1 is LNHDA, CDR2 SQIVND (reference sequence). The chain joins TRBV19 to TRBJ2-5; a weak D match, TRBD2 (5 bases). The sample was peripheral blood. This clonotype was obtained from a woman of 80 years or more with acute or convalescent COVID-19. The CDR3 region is CASSIKLRGETQYF. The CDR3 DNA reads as TGTGCCAGTAGTATAAAGCTACGGGGAGAGACCCAGTACTTC. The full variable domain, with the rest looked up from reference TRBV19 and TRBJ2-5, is DGGITQSPKYLFRKEGQNVTLSCEQNLNHDAMYWYRQDPGQGLRLIYYSQIVNDFQKGDIAEGYSVSREKKESFPLTVTSAQKNPTAFYLCASSIKLRGETQYFGPGTRLLVL.